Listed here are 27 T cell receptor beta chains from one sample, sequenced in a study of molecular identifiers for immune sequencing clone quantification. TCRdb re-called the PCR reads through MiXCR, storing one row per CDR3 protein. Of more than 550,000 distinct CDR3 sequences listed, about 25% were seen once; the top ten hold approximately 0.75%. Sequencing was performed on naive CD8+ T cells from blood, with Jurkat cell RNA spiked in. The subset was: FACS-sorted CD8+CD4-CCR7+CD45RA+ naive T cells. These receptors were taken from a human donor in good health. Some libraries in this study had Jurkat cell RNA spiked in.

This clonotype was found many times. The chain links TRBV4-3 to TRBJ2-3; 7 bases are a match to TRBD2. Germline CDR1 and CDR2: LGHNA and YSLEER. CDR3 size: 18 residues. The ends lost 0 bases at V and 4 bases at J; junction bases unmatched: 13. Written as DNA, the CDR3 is TGCGCCAGCAGCCAAGAGACGACGATGGCGGGAGCCGCAGATACGCAGTATTTT. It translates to CASSQETTMAGAADTQYF.

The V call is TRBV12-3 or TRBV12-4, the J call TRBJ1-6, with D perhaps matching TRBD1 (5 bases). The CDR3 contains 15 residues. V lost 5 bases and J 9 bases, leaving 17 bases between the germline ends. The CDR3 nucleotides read TGTGCCAGCAGTCCGTCGACAGTGATACTTTCACCCCTCCACTTT. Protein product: CASSPSTVILSPLHF.

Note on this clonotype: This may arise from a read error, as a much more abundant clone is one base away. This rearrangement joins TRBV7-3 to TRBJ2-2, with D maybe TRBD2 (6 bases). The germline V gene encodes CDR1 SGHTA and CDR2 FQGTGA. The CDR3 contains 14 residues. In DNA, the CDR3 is TGTGCCAGCAGCTTATCTGGGGATACCGGGGGGCTGTTTTTT. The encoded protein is CASSLSGDTGGLFF.

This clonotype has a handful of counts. The CDR3 is CASSQDRGNVYEQYF. The CDR3 nucleotides read TGCGCCAGCAGCCAAGATCGAGGGAATGTCTACGAGCAGTACTTC. The V and J genes are TRBV4-3 and TRBJ2-7; D possibly corresponds to TRBD2 (5 bases). The germline CDR1 and CDR2 sequences are LGHNA and YSLEER. V lost 0 bases, J lost 3 bases, and 12 bases lay in between. The CDR3 extends over 15 amino acids.

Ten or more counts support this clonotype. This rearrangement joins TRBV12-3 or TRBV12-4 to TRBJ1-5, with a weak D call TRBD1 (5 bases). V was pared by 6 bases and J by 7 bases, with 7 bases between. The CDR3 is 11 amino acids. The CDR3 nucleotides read TGTGCCAGCAGCACAGGACAGCCCCAGCATTTT. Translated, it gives CASSTGQPQHF.

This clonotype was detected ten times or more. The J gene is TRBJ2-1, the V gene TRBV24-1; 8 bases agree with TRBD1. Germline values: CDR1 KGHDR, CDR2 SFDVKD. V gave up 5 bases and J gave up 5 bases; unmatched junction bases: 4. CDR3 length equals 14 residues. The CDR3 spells CATSGLTGDNEQFF. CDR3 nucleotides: TGTGCCACCAGTGGTCTGACAGGGGACAATGAGCAGTTCTTC.

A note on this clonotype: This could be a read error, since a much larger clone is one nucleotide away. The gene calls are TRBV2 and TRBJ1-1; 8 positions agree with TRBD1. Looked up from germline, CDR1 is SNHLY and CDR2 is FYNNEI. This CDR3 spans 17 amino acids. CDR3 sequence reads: CTSSVPGQEDMNTEAFF. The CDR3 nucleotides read TGTACCAGCAGTGTTCCGGGACAGGAAGACATGAACACTGAAGCTTTCTTT.

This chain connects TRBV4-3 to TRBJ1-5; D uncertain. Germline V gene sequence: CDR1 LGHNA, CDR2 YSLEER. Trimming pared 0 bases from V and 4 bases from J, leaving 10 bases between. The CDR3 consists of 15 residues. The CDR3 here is CASSQDVGRNQPQHF. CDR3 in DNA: TGCGCCAGCAGCCAAGATGTGGGCAGGAATCAGCCCCAGCATTTT.

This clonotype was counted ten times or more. This CDR3 reads CASRLPFPSTDTQYF. The CDR3 DNA is TGTGCCAGCAGGCTACCCTTTCCGAGCACAGATACGCAGTATTTT. The V and J genes are TRBV27 and TRBJ2-3; D gene unclear. Trimming removed 6 bases at V and 0 bases at J, with 13 bases between. The germline CDR1 and CDR2 sequences are MNHEY and SMNVEV (reference sequence). The CDR3 loop spans 15 amino acids.

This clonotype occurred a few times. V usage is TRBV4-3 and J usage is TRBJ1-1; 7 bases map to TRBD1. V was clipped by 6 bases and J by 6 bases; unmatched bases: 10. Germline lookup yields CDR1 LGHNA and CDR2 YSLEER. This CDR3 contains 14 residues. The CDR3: CASSLIPGTAEAFF. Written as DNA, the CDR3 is TGCGCCAGCAGTCTGATCCCCGGGACAGCTGAAGCTTTCTTT.

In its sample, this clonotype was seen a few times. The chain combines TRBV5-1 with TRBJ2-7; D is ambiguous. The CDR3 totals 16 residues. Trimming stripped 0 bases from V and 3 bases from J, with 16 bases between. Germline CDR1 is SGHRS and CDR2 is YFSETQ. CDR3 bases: TGCGCCAGCAGCTTGGCCCCACGCGATCTCCACTACGAGCAGTACTTC. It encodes CASSLAPRDLHYEQYF.

The CDR3 loop reads CASSPTGASAYEQYF. CDR3 nucleotide sequence: TGTGCCAGCAGCCCCACCGGGGCTAGCGCTTACGAGCAGTACTTC. V and J are TRBV3-1 and TRBJ2-7; D is perhaps TRBD2 (6 bases). CDR3 length: 15 amino acids. The germline V and J ends were trimmed by 4 bases and 4 bases, with 17 bases remaining between them. CDR1 and CDR2 (germline): LGHDT, YNNKEL (reference sequence).

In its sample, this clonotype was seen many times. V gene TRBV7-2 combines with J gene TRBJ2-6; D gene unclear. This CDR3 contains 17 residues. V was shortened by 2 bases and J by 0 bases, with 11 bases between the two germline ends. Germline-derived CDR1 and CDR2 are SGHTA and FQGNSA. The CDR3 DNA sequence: TGTGCCAGCAGCTTACCACAGCACAACTCTGGGGCCAACGTCCTGACTTTC. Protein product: CASSLPQHNSGANVLTF.

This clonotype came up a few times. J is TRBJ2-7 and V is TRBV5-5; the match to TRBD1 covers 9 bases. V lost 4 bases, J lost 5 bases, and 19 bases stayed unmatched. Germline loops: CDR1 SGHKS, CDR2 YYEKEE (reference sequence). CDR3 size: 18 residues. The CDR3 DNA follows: TGTGCCAGCAGCGGGACCGGGACAGGGATCGCCGGGCTAAACGAGCAGTACTTC. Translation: CASSGTGTGIAGLNEQYF.

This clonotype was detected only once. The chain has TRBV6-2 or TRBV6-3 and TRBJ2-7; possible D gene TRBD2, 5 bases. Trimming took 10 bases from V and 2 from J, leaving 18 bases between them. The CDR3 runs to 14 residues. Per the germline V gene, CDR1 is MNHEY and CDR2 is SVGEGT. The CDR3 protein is CANHGVLAAYEQYF. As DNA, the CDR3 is TGTGCCAACCACGGGGTGTTGGCTGCCTACGAGCAGTACTTC.

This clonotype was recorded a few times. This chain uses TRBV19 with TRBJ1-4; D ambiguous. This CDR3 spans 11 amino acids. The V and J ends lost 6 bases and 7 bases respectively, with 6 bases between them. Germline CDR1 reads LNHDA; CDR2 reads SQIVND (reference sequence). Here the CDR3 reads CASSDSEKLFF. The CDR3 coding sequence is TGTGCCAGTAGCGATAGTGAAAAACTGTTTTTT.

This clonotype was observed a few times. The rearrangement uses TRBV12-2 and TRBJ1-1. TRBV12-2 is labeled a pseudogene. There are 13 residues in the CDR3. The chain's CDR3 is CASRLGRVYEAFF. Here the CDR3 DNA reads TGTGCAAGTCGCTTAGGGAGGGTGTACGAAGCTTTCTTT.

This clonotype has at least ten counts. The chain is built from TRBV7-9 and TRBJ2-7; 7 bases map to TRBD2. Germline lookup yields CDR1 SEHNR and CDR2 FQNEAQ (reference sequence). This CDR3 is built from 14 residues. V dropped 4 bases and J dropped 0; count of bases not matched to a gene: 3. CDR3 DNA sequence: TGTGCCAGCAGCTCGGCTAGCGGCTCCTACGAGCAGTACTTC. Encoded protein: CASSSASGSYEQYF.

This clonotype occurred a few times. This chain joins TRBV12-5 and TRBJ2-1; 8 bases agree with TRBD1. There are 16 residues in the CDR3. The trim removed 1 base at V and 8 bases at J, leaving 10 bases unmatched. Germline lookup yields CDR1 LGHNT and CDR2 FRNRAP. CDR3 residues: CASGLAQGVGVDEQFF. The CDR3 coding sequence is TGTGCTAGTGGTTTGGCACAGGGGGTCGGGGTGGATGAGCAGTTCTTC.

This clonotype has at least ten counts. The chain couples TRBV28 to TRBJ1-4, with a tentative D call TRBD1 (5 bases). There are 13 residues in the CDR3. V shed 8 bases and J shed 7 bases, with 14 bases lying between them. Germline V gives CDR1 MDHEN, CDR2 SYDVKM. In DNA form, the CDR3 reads TGTGCCAGCGCCTCCAGGGTTCGTGAAAAACTGTTTTTT. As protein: CASASRVREKLFF.

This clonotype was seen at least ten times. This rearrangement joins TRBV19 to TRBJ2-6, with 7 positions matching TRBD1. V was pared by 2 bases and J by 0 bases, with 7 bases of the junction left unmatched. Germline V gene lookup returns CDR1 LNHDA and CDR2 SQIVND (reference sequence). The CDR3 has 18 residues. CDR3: CASSIRDSPFSGANVLTF. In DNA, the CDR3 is TGTGCCAGTAGTATACGGGACAGCCCCTTCTCTGGGGCCAACGTCCTGACTTTC.

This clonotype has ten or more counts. The CDR3 sequence is CASSADGSPGELFF. DNA of the CDR3: TGTGCCAGCAGCGCGGATGGGTCCCCCGGGGAGCTGTTTTTT. The chain carries TRBV7-9 and TRBJ2-2; no clear D. The CDR3 loop spans 14 amino acids. Trimming shortened V by 5 bases and J by 6 bases, and 13 bases separated the two germline ends. Germline CDR1 SEHNR, CDR2 FQNEAQ (reference sequence).

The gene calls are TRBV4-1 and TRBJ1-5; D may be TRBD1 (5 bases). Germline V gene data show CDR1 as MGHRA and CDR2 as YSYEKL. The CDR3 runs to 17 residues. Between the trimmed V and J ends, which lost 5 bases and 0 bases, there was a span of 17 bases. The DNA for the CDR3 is TGCGCCAGCAGCTCCGGGACGACGAAAAATAGCAATCAGCCCCAGCATTTT. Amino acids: CASSSGTTKNSNQPQHF.

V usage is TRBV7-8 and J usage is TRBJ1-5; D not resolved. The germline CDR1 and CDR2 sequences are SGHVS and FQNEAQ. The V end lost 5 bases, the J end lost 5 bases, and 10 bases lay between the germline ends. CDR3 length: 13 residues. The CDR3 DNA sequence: TGTGCCAGCAGCGCGCTTCGGGATCAGCCCCAGCATTTT. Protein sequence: CASSALRDQPQHF.

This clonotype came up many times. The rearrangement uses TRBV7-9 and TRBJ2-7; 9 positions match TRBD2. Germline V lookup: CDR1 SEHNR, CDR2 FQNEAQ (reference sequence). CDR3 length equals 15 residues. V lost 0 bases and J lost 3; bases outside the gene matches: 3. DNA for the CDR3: TGTGCCAGCAGCTTAGCGGTAGCGGGGGACTACGAGCAGTACTTC. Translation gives CASSLAVAGDYEQYF.

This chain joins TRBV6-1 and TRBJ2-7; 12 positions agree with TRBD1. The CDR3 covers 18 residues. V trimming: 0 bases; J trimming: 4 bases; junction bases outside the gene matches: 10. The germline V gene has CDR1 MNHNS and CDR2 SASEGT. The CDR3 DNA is TGTGCCAGCAGTGAAGCCCAAACCGGGACAGGGGGCCCTTACGAGCAGTACTTC. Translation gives CASSEAQTGTGGPYEQYF.

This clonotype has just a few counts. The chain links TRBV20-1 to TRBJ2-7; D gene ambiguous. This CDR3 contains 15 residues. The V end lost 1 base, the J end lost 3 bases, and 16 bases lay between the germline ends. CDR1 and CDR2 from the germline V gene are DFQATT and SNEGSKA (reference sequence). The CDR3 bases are TGCAGTGCTAGAGCCAATCTTGGAAGCCTCTACGAGCAGTACTTC. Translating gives CSARANLGSLYEQYF.